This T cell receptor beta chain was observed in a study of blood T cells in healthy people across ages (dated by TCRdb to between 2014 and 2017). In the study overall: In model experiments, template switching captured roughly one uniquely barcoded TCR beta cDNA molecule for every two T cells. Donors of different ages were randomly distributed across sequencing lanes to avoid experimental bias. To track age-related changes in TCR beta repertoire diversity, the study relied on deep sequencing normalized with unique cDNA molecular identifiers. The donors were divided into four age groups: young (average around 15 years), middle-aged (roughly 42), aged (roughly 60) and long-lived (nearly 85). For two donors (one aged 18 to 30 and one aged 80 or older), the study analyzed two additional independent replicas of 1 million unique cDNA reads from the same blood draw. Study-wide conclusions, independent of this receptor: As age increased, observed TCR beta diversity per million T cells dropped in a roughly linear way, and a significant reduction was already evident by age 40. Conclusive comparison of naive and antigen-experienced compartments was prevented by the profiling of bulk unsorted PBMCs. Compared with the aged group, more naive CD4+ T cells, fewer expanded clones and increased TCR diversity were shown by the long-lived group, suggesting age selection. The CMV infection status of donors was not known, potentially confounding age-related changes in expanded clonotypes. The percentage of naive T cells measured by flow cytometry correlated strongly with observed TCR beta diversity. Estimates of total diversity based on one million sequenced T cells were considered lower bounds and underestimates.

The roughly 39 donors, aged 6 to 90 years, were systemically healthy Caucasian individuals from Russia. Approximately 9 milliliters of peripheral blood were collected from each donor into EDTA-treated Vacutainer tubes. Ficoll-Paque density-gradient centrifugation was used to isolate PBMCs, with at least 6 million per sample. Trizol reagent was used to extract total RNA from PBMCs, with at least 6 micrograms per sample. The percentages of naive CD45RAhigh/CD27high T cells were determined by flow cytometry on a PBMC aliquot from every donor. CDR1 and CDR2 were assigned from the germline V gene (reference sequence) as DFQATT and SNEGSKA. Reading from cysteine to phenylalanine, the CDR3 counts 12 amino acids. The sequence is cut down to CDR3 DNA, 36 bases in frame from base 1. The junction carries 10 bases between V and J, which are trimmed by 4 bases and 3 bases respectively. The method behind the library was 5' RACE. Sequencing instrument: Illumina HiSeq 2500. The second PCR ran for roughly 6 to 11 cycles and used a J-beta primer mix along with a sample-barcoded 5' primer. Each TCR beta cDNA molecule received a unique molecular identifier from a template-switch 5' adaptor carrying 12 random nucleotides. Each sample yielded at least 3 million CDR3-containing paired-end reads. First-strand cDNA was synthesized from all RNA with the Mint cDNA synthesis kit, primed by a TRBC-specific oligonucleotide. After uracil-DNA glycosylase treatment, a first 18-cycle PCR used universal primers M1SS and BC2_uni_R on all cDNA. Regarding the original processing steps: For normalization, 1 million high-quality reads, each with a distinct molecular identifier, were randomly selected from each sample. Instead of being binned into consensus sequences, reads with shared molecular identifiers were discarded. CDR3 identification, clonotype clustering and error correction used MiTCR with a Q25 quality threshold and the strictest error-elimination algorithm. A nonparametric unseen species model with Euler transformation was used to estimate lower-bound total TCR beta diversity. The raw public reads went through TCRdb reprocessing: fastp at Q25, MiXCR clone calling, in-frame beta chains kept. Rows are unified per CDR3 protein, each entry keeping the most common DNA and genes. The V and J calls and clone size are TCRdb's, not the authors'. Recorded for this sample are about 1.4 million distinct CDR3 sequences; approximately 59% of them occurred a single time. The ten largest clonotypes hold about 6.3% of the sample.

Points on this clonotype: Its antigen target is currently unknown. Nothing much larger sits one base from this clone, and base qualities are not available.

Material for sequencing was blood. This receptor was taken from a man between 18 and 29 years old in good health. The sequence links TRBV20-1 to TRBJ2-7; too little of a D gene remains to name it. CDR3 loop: CSAKGRFYEQYF. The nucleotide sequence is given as TGCAGTGCTAAAGGACGGTTCTACGAGCAGTACTTC.